This TCR beta chain stems from a study of cytomegalovirus exposure and HLA in healthy donors. The study's findings and limits: Some 150 TCR beta chains were listed as cytomegalovirus-associated.

J gave up 2 bases and V 3 bases, and 6 bases lay outside the gene matches. Germline lookup yields CDR1 KGHSH and CDR2 LQKENI. The CDR3 extends over 16 amino acids. PCR primers comprised 60 Vbeta and 13 Jbeta primers. Data came from immunoSEQ multiplex PCR; TCRdb stores just in-frame clones and leaves some out. Of roughly 150,000 clones in the sample, approximately 79% were seen once. Of note for this clone: Its antigen is as yet unknown.

Nominally healthy donors provided the samples, though records likely missed some immune exposures. The gene calls are TRBV18 and TRBJ1-4; 7 bases map to TRBD1. The source of this sequence is a male donor in good health and CMV-seronegative. The source material was PBMCs. CDR3 coding DNA: TGTGCCAGCTCACCCAGTGACAGGGTCACTAATGAAAAACTGTTTTTT. It translates to CASSPSDRVTNEKLFF.